This TCR beta chain was sequenced during a study of blood T cell repertoires in COVID-19. Allocation to cohorts depended on clinical history reported by the participants. CDR1 LNHDA and CDR2 SQIVND come from the germline V gene (reference sequence). The V end lost 6 bases, the J end lost 1 base, and 15 bases lay between the germline ends. The CDR3 runs to 15 residues. Produced via immunoSEQ multiplex PCR; TCRdb's table is partial and in-frame only. There are under 200,000 clones in the sample; 82% occur only once, and more than 4% lies in the top ten. This chain uses TRBV19 with TRBJ1-1, with D tentatively TRBD1 (6 bases). Sequenced sample: PBMCs or T cells enriched from blood (not recorded which). The sequence was obtained from an older woman with acute COVID-19. This chain's CDR3 is CASRKQGQSNTEAFF. CDR3 in DNA: TGTGCCAGTAGAAAACAGGGCCAGTCGAACACTGAAGCTTTCTTT.